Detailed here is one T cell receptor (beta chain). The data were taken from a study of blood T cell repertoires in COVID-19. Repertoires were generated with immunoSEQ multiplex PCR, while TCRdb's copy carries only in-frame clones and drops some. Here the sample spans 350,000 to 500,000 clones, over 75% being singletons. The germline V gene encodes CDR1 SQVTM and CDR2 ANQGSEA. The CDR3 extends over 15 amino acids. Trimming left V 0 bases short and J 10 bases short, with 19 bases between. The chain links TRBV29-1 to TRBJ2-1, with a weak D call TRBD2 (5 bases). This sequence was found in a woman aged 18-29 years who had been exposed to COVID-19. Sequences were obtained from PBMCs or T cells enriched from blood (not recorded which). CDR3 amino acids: CSVEDLLRAVDEQFF. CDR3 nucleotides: TGCAGCGTTGAAGATCTTCTACGAGCGGTTGACGAGCAGTTCTTC.